The rows below give T cell receptor beta chains drawn from one sample of a study of blood T cell repertoires in COVID-19. Clones were read by immunoSEQ multiplex PCR, and TCRdb kept only the in-frame ones, dropping some. The sample yields about 230,000 clones, 70% to 90% seen once. The sample comprised PBMCs or T cells enriched from blood (not recorded which). The receptors stem from a woman aged 40 to 50 with acute COVID-19. Both conserved end residues are part of each CDR3. The order of the fields is D gene, clone size, V gene, J gene, CDR3 protein, CDR3 DNA. A D gene is named only where the DNA matches it firmly. Clone size is shown for a subset of rows, as once, few, many or a class of expanded clone.

>TRBD2|NA|TRBV7-8|TRBJ2-7
CASSLGLAGSSYEQYF
TGTGCCAGCAGCTTAGGGCTAGCGGGGTCCTCCTACGAGCAGTACTTC
>TRBD2|few|TRBV7-9|TRBJ2-5
CASSLRGLAGFMETQYF
TGTGCCAGCAGCTTAAGGGGGCTAGCGGGGTTTATGGAGACCCAGTACTTC
>TRBD1|NA|TRBV4-1|TRBJ1-2
CASSFGQGFTYGYTF
TGCGCCAGCAGCTTCGGACAGGGGTTTACCTATGGCTACACCTTC
>TRBD1|NA|TRBV4-1|TRBJ1-6
CASSQDLGGQGIMPPLHF
TGCGCCAGCAGCCAAGATCTAGGGGGACAGGGGATAATGCCACCCCTCCACTTT
>NA|NA|TRBV24-1|TRBJ2-2
CATSDRVVGELFF
TGTGCCACCAGTGACAGGGTGGTCGGGGAGCTGTTTTTT
>NA|NA|TRBV7-8|TRBJ1-2
CASSLGGVRTANTF
TGTGCCAGCAGCTTAGGTGGGGTTAGGACAGCTAACACCTTC
>TRBD1|NA|TRBV19|TRBJ1-5
CASADRVDQPQHF
TGTGCCAGTGCGGACAGGGTGGATCAGCCCCAGCATTTT
>TRBD1|NA|TRBV7-2|TRBJ1-5
CASSLSATGPNQPQHF
TGTGCCAGCAGCTTATCAGCGACAGGGCCTAATCAGCCCCAGCATTTT
>TRBD1|NA|TRBV19|TRBJ1-1
CASSLTGGRTEAFF
TGTGCCAGTAGTTTGACAGGGGGTCGAACTGAAGCTTTCTTT
>NA|few|TRBV9|TRBJ1-5
CASSVEAYSNQPQHF
TGTGCCAGCAGCGTAGAAGCCTATAGCAATCAGCCCCAGCATTTT
>NA|NA|TRBV18|TRBJ2-7
CASSLSRAYEQYF
TGTGCCAGCTCACTGTCTAGAGCCTACGAGCAGTACTTC
>NA|once|TRBV19|TRBJ1-5
CASSSRRRGGGNQPQHF
TGTGCCAGTAGTAGTCGCCGCAGGGGTGGGGGCAATCAGCCCCAGCATTTT
>TRBD2|NA|TRBV15|TRBJ2-1
CATTKEGLAGGSNEQFF
TGTGCCACCACCAAAGAAGGACTAGCGGGGGGGAGTAATGAGCAGTTCTTC
>TRBD1|NA|TRBV5-5|TRBJ2-7
CASRSGQGSLEQYF
TGTGCCAGCAGATCGGGACAGGGGTCTCTCGAGCAGTACTTC
>TRBD2|NA|TRBV5-1|TRBJ2-5
CASSLRTSGLVGETQYF
TGCGCCAGCAGCTTGAGGACTAGCGGCCTTGTGGGGGAGACCCAGTACTTC
>TRBD1|NA|TRBV19|TRBJ1-2
CASSLRWTGNYGYTF
TGTGCCAGTAGTCTCCGATGGACAGGGAACTATGGCTACACCTTC
>NA|NA|TRBV29-1|TRBJ2-5
CSVAPESETQYF
TGCAGCGTTGCCCCGGAGTCGGAGACCCAGTACTTC
>NA|NA|TRBV11-3|TRBJ1-3
CASSPSPSSGNTIYF
TGTGCCAGCAGCCCTTCCCCGTCCTCTGGAAACACCATATATTTT
>TRBD1|NA|TRBV5-1|TRBJ1-2
CASSPGTGSNYGYTF
TGCGCCAGCAGCCCCGGGACAGGGTCTAACTATGGCTACACCTTC
>NA|NA|TRBV11-3|TRBJ2-3
CASSLVGSSTDTQYF
TGTGCCAGCAGCTTAGTGGGCAGCTCCACAGATACGCAGTATTTT
>TRBD1|NA|TRBV23-1|TRBJ1-1
CASRADRGILNTEAFF
TGCGCCAGCAGGGCGGACAGGGGGATTTTGAACACTGAAGCTTTCTTT
>NA|NA|TRBV20-1|TRBJ2-3
CSASVTGADTQYF
TGCAGTGCTAGTGTCACTGGTGCAGATACGCAGTATTTT
>TRBD2|NA|TRBV2|TRBJ2-5
CASSLPQGLAVQETQYF
TGTGCCAGCAGCCTGCCCCAGGGACTAGCTGTTCAAGAGACCCAGTACTTC
>TRBD1|NA|TRBV7-8|TRBJ1-2
CASSLGTGPYGYTF
TGTGCCAGCAGCTTAGGGACAGGGCCCTATGGCTACACCTTC
>NA|once|TRBV2|TRBJ2-1
CASSEGGGASSYNEQFF
TGTGCCAGCAGTGAAGGGGGCGGGGCAAGCTCCTACAATGAGCAGTTCTTC
>NA|NA|TRBV2|TRBJ2-1
CASRSDWNNEQFF
TGTGCCAGCAGATCGGACTGGAACAATGAGCAGTTCTTC
>NA|NA|TRBV7-9|TRBJ2-7
CASSGQGFHEQYF
TGTGCCAGCAGCGGCCAGGGTTTCCACGAGCAGTACTTC
>NA|NA|TRBV4-1|TRBJ1-3
CASTQGSSGNTIYF
TGCGCCAGTACGCAGGGATCTTCTGGAAACACCATATATTTT
>TRBD1|NA|TRBV4-1|TRBJ1-4
CASTSTGSNEKLFF
TGCGCCAGCACCTCGACAGGGAGTAATGAAAAACTGTTTTTT
>TRBD1|NA|TRBV19|TRBJ1-3
CASSRQGARNTIYF
TGTGCCAGTAGTCGGCAGGGGGCCCGAAACACCATATATTTT
>TRBD1|NA|TRBV5-1|TRBJ1-2
CASSSGQEINYGYTF
TGCGCCAGCAGTTCGGGACAGGAGATTAACTATGGCTACACCTTC
>NA|NA|TRBV27|TRBJ1-3
CASSFGGPGNTIYF
TGTGCCAGCAGTTTTGGAGGGCCCGGAAACACCATATATTTT
>TRBD2|once|TRBV24-1|TRBJ2-2
CATSGRTSGSAGELFF
TGTGCCACCAGTGGTAGGACTAGCGGGAGTGCCGGGGAGCTGTTTTTT